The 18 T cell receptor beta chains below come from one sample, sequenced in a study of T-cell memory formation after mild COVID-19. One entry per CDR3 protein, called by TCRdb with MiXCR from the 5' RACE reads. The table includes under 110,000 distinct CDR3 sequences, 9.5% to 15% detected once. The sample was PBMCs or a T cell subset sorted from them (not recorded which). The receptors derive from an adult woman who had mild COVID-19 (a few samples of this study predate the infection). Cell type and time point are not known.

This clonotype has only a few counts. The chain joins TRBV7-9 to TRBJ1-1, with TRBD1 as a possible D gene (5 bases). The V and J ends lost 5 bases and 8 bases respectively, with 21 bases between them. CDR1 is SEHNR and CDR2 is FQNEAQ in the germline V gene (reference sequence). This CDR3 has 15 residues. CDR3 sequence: CASSKELQGLSEAFF. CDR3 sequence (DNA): TGTGCCAGCAGCAAAGAACTCCAGGGTTTGTCGGAAGCTTTCTTT. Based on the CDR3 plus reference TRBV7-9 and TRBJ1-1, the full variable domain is DTGVSQNPRHKITKRGQNVTFRCDPISEHNRLYWYRQTLGQGPEFLTYFQNEAQLEKSRLLSDRFSAERPKGSFSTLEIQRTEQGDSAMYLCASSKELQGLSEAFFGQGTRLTVV.

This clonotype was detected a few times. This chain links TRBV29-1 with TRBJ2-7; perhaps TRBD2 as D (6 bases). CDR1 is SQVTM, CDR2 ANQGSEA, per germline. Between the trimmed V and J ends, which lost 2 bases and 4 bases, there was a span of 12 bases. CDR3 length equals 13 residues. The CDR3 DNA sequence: TGCAGCGTTGAACCCGCCCGGGGGTACGAGCAGTACTTC. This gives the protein CSVEPARGYEQYF.

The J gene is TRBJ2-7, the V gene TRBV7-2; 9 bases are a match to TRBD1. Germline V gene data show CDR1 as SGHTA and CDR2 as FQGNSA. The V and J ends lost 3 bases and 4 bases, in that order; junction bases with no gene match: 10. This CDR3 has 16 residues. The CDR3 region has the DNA TGTGCCAGCAGCTTTTTCGGGACAGGGATAGAGTACGAGCAGTACTTC. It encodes CASSFFGTGIEYEQYF.

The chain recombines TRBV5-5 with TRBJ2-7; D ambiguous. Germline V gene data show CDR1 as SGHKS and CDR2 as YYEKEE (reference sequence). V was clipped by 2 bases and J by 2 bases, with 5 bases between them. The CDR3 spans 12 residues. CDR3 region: CASSFTAYEQYF. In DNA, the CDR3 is TGTGCCAGCAGCTTTACGGCCTACGAGCAGTACTTC.

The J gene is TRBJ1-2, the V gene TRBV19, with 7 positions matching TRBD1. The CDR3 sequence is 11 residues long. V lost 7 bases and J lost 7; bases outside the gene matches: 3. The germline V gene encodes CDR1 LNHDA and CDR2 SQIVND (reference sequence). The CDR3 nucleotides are TGTGCCAGTACCTACAGGGGTGGCTACACCTTC. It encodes CASTYRGGYTF.

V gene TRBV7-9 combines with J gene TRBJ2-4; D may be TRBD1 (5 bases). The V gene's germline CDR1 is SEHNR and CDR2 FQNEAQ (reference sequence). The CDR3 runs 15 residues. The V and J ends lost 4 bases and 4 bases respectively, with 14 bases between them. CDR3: CASSSPDRVKNIQYF. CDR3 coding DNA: TGTGCCAGCAGCTCTCCAGACAGAGTAAAAAACATTCAGTACTTC.

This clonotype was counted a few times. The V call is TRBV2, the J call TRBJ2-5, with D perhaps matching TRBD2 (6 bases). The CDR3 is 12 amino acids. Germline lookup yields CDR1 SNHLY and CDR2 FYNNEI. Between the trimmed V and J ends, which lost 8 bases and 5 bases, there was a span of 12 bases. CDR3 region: CASLASVETQYF. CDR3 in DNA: TGTGCCAGCCTTGCTAGCGTCGAGACCCAGTACTTC.

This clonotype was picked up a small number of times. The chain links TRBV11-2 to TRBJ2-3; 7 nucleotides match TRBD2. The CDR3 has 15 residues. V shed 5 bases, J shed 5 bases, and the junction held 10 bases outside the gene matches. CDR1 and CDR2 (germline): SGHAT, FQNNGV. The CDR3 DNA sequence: TGTGCCAGCAGCCCGCTAGCGGAATGGGGAGATACGCAGTATTTT. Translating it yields CASSPLAEWGDTQYF.

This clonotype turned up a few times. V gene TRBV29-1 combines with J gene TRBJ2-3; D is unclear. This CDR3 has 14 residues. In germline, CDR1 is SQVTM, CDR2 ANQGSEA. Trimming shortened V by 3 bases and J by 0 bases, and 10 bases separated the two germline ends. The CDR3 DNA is TGCAGCGTTGAGAACTACCGGAGCACAGATACGCAGTATTTT. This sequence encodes CSVENYRSTDTQYF.

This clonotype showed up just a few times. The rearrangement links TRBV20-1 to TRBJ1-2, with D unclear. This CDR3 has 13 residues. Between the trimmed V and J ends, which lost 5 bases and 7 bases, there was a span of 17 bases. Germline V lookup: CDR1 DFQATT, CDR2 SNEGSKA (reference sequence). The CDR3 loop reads CSAEKRLVSGYTF. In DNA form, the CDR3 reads TGCAGTGCTGAGAAGCGTCTTGTCTCTGGCTACACCTTC.

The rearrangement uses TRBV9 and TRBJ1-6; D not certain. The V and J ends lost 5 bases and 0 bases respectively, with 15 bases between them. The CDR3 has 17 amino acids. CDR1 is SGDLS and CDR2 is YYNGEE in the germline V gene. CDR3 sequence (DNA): TGTGCCAGCAGTAAAACCTCTGCGAGCTCCTATAATTCACCCCTCCACTTT. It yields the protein CASSKTSASSYNSPLHF.

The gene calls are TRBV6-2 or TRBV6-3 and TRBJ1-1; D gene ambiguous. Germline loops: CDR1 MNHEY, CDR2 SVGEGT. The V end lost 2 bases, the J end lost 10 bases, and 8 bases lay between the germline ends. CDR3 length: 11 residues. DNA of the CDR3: TGTGCCAGCAGTTACGGGGTAGGAGCTTTCTTT. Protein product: CASSYGVGAFF.

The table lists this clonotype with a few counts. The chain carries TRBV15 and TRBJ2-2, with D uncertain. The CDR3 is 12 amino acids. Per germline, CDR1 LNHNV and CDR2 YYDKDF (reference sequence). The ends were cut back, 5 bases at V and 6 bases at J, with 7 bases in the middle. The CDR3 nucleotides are TGTGCCACCAGCCTTGGGTCCGGGGAGCTGTTTTTT. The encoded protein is CATSLGSGELFF.

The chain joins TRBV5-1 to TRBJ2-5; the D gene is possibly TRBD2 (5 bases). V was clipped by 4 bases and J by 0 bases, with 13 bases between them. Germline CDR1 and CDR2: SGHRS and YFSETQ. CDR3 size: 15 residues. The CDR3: CASSHRTAYQETQYF. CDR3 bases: TGCGCCAGCAGCCATCGGACTGCGTACCAAGAGACCCAGTACTTC.

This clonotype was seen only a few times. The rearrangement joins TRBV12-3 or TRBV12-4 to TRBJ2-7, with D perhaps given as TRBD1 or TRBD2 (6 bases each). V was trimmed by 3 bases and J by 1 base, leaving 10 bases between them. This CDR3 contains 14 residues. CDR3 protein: CASSFRGGSYEQYF. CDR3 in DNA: TGTGCCAGCAGTTTCAGAGGGGGGTCCTACGAGCAGTACTTC.

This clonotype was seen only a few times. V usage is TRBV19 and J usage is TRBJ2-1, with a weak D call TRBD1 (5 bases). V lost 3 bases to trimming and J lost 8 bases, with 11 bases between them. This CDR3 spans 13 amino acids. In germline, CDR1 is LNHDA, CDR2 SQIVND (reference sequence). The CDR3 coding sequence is TGTGCCAGTAGTATCTTTCAGGGTGATGAGCAGTTCTTC. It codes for CASSIFQGDEQFF.

CDR3 bases: TGTGCCAGCAGCCAAGAGGGTACAGGGGAGCGCTATGGCTACACCTTC. It yields the protein CASSQEGTGERYGYTF. The chain links TRBV3-1 to TRBJ1-2; 7 bases map to TRBD1. There are 16 residues in the CDR3. The germline V gene has CDR1 LGHDT and CDR2 YNNKEL (reference sequence). The V and J ends lost 0 bases and 4 bases, in that order; junction bases with no gene match: 8.

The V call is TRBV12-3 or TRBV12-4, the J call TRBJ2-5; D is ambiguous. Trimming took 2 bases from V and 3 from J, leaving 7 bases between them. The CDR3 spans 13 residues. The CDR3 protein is CASSLSRKETQYF. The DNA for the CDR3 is TGTGCCAGCAGTTTATCCAGGAAAGAGACCCAGTACTTC.